This T cell receptor beta chain comes out of a study of technical replicates of blood from a handful of donors. Assay used: immunoSEQ multiplex PCR; TCRdb lists only in-frame clones, some missing. The sample shows around 100,000 clones, 90% to 97% of them seen only once. Germline CDR1 and CDR2: GTSNPN and SVGIG (reference sequence). The CDR3 runs to 15 residues. V was pared by 2 bases and J by 3 bases, with 4 bases of the junction left unmatched. J is TRBJ2-1 and V is TRBV30; 10 nucleotides line up with TRBD2. The source of this sequence is a human donor in good health. Material: T cells isolated from PBMCs. The CDR3 region is CAWSISGGVYNEQFF. The CDR3 DNA is TGTGCCTGGAGTATCAGCGGGGGGGTCTACAATGAGCAGTTCTTC.